The clone carrying this TCR beta chain was counted a few times. Its antigen is not known. The sample comes from a study of persistence of HIV-infected CD4 T cells. Anti-CD3/anti-CD28 beads served as a nonspecific positive control stimulus. Sorting of responding CD4+ T cells relied on upregulated CD40 ligand together with CD69. CD4+ T cell counts exceeded 400 cells/uL; CMV serology was positive. This was the immunoSEQ version 4 assay in survey mode. Genomic DNA was diluted to around 10 ng/uL, up to roughly 1 ug per sample. This table comes from immunoSEQ multiplex PCR, and its TCRdb copy is limited to in-frame clones, with some not included. The sample shows 37,000 or so clones, 80% to 90% of them seen only once. This TCR was sampled from an adult man with HIV who was CMV-seropositive. Specimen: CD4+ T cells sorted from PBMCs after approximately 20-hour stimulation, collected from a patient who received antiretroviral therapy.

The CDR3 protein is CASSEFAGGESPLHF. The CDR3 bases are TGTGCCAGCAGTGAATTCGCAGGGGGAGAATCACCCCTCCACTTT. The chain recombines TRBV25-1 with TRBJ1-6; TRBD1 matches 7 bases. Per germline, CDR1 MGHDK and CDR2 SYGVNS. The CDR3 covers 15 residues. After removal of 1 base from V and 10 bases from J, the junction contained 7 bases not matched to a gene.